This T cell receptor beta chain was retrieved from a study of T cells after posttransplantation cyclophosphamide. Study-wide results and caveats: Donor CD8+ memory clones often dominated recipient blood repertoires at later times. TRB clonality was highly associated with recipient CMV seropositivity and reactivation. TRB overlap between skin or GI tissue T cells and blood was limited.

J was trimmed by 4 bases and V by 4 bases; bases with no gene match: 4. Germline loops: CDR1 WSHSY, CDR2 SAAADI. The CDR3 is 14 residues long. TCRdb keeps only in-frame clones here, not all; method: immunoSEQ multiplex PCR. The sample consists of around 12,000 clones, around 2.1% of them appearing once. This clone came up a few times. No antigen is known for it. Cyclophosphamide on days +3 and +4 followed busulfan-fludarabine conditioning and a marrow graft. Specimen: PBMCs, collected after allogeneic stem cell transplant with posttransplant cyclophosphamide. The sequence was collected from a male patient between 25 and 39 years old who received an allogeneic stem cell transplant from a related donor, was CMV-positive, and had no GVHD. These T cells may partly come from the graft donor. The chain employs TRBV10-2 and TRBJ2-1; 7 nucleotides line up with TRBD2. The CDR3 region is CASSAGGNYNEQFF. In DNA, the CDR3 is TGCGCCAGCAGTGCGGGGGGAAATTACAATGAGCAGTTCTTC.